Following are 21 T cell receptor beta chains from one sample sequenced in a study of blood T cells in healthy people across ages. A second PCR, run for about 7 to 11 cycles, used a sample-barcoded 5' primer plus a J-beta primer mix. TCRdb analysed the 5' RACE reads with MiXCR anew, one entry per CDR3 protein. The table records roughly 1.6 million distinct CDR3 sequences, 30% to 35% of them present only once. Sequencing was performed on blood. These receptor sequences come from a woman in her thirties in good health.

The V call is TRBV12-3 or TRBV12-4, the J call TRBJ2-4, with D possibly being TRBD2 (6 bases). The J call may not be correct, given that the DNA end is closer to TRBJ2-7. CDR3 length: 12 residues. DNA for the CDR3: TGTGCCTGCTCCCGGGGGAACTACGAGCAGTACTTC. Residues: CACSRGNYEQYF.

This clonotype was counted many times. The chain recombines TRBV10-1 with TRBJ2-7, with 8 nucleotides matching TRBD2. Germline V gene data show CDR1 as WNHNN and CDR2 as SYGVQD (reference sequence). The junction had 7 bases not matched to a gene; V was cut back by 2 bases and J by 4 bases. This CDR3 has 15 residues. CDR3 in amino acids: CASSELPGGPYEQYF. In DNA, the CDR3 is TGCGCCAGCAGTGAGCTGCCGGGAGGGCCGTACGAGCAGTACTTC.

This clonotype was seen many times. The V call is TRBV12-3 or TRBV12-4, the J call TRBJ2-7; D gene uncertain. Trimming shortened V by 5 bases and J by 2 bases, and 7 bases separated the two germline ends. The length of the CDR3 is 12 residues. CDR3: CASSILTYEQYF. CDR3 nucleotides: TGTGCCAGCAGTATCTTAACCTACGAGCAGTACTTC.

The chain links TRBV15 to TRBJ2-5; no clear D. The CDR3 extends over 15 amino acids. V lost 0 bases and J lost 2, with 10 bases in between. Germline CDR1 LNHNV, CDR2 YYDKDF (reference sequence). Here the CDR3 DNA reads TGTGCCACCAGCAGAGATGATGCCCGTCAAGAGACCCAGTACTTC. Its protein product is CATSRDDARQETQYF.

This clonotype was detected a few times. The genes are TRBV11-2 and TRBJ1-2; D unclear. Germline CDR1 reads SGHAT; CDR2 reads FQNNGV. The CDR3 runs to 16 residues. Deletions cut 4 bases from V and 4 bases from J, with 19 bases between. CDR3 region: CASSSPRVGRSYGYTF. The CDR3 DNA follows: TGTGCCAGCAGCTCCCCGCGCGTGGGTCGTTCCTATGGCTACACCTTC.

This clonotype was seen a few times. The chain has TRBV2 and TRBJ2-7; TRBD1 is a possible D gene (6 bases). Germline lookup yields CDR1 SNHLY and CDR2 FYNNEI. Trimming pared 6 bases from V and 4 bases from J, leaving 19 bases between. The CDR3 is made up of 15 amino acids. This chain's CDR3 is CASRVQGIREYEQYF. In DNA form, the CDR3 reads TGTGCCAGCAGGGTACAGGGTATTAGGGAATACGAGCAGTACTTC.

The genes are TRBV7-9 and TRBJ1-2, with D possibly being TRBD1 (5 bases). CDR3 size: 15 residues. V gave up 5 bases and J gave up 3 bases, with 16 bases separating them. CDR1 and CDR2 (germline): SEHNR, FQNEAQ (reference sequence). The CDR3 region has the DNA TGTGCCAGCAGCCCAGAACGGGGCGAGGACTATGGCTACACCTTC. Its translation: CASSPERGEDYGYTF.

The genes are TRBV3-1 and TRBJ2-5; D perhaps matches TRBD1 (5 bases). The CDR3 is 16 residues long. The germline V gene has CDR1 LGHDT and CDR2 YNNKEL (reference sequence). Trimming stripped 4 bases from V and 4 bases from J, with 19 bases between. The DNA of the CDR3 is TGTGCCAGCAGCCTTTGTGGCGGACAAGGATTAGAGACCCAGTACTTC. Its protein is CASSLCGGQGLETQYF.

V is TRBV6-2 or TRBV6-3 and J is TRBJ2-7; D might be TRBD2 (7 bases). The CDR3 spans 14 residues. In germline, CDR1 is MNHEY, CDR2 SVGEGT. Trimming took off 3 bases at V and 6 bases at J, with 15 bases between the two ends. CDR3 residues: CASSYIGGRREQYF. The DNA of the CDR3 is TGTGCCAGCAGTTATATCGGGGGGCGGCGCGAGCAGTACTTC.

The chain has TRBV7-8 and TRBJ2-1; 8 bases are shared with TRBD1. This CDR3 contains 14 residues. Germline V gives CDR1 SGHVS, CDR2 FQNEAQ. Trimming at V came to 5 bases and at J to 12 bases, leaving 12 bases not matched to a gene. The CDR3 is CASSQPDREYVQFF. CDR3 coding DNA: TGTGCCAGCAGCCAGCCGGACAGGGAATATGTGCAGTTCTTC. The complete variable domain, with remaining parts taken from reference TRBV7-8 and TRBJ2-1, reads GAGVSQSPRYKVAKRGQDVALRCDPISGHVSLFWYQQALGQGPEFLTYFQNEAQLDKSGLPSDRFFAERPEGSVSTLKIQRTQQEDSAVYLCASSQPDREYVQFFGPGTRLTVL.

The V call is TRBV7-2, the J call TRBJ2-1; 7 positions match TRBD2. The CDR3 extends over 14 amino acids. The germline V gene has CDR1 SGHTA and CDR2 FQGNSA. V was clipped by 1 base and J by 8 bases; unmatched bases: 5. The CDR3 loop is CASSLVFREDEQFF. The CDR3 coding sequence is TGTGCCAGCAGCTTAGTTTTCCGGGAGGATGAGCAGTTCTTC.

This clonotype was observed a handful of times. CDR3 nucleotides: TGTGCCAGCAGCCCTATCCTGGGGGTTGCCGACTACAATGAGCAGTTCTTC. Residues: CASSPILGVADYNEQFF. J is TRBJ2-1 and V is TRBV11-2, with D perhaps TRBD1 or TRBD2 (5 bases each). The CDR3 totals 17 residues. Trimming left V 5 bases short and J 3 bases short, with 20 bases between. In germline, CDR1 is SGHAT, CDR2 FQNNGV.

V and J are TRBV6-2 or TRBV6-3 and TRBJ1-5; D ambiguous. Trimming left V 6 bases short and J 0 bases short, with 18 bases between. CDR3 length: 17 amino acids. Germline V gives CDR1 MNHEY, CDR2 SVGEGT. The CDR3 reads CASRPTLRQNSNQPQHF. For the CDR3, the DNA is TGTGCCAGCAGACCCACGCTTAGGCAGAATAGCAATCAGCCCCAGCATTTT.

This clonotype was detected only once. V and J are TRBV7-3 and TRBJ2-3; the D gene is possibly TRBD1 (5 bases). CDR3 size: 15 residues. Germline-derived CDR1 and CDR2 are SGHTA and FQGTGA. V was pared by 5 bases and J by 6 bases, with 18 bases between. The CDR3: CASSPQGPARDTQYF. The CDR3 DNA reads TGTGCCAGCAGCCCCCAGGGTCCGGCACGGGATACGCAGTATTTT.

This clonotype was counted between two and nine times. The chain uses TRBV30 and TRBJ2-7; a possible D gene is TRBD1 (5 bases). The germline V gene has CDR1 GTSNPN and CDR2 SVGIG (reference sequence). V lost 5 bases to trimming and J lost 4 bases, with 27 bases between them. The CDR3 is made up of 17 amino acids. The DNA of the CDR3 is TGTGCCTGGCCAAAACCCGGACAATTCGGACCCCGGTACGAGCAGTACTTC. Residues: CAWPKPGQFGPRYEQYF.

The chain uses TRBV5-1 and TRBJ1-2; no clear D gene. The CDR3 has 15 amino acids. CDR1 SGHRS and CDR2 YFSETQ come from the germline V gene. V gave up 4 bases and J gave up 3 bases, with 16 bases separating them. The CDR3, as DNA: TGCGCCAGCAGCCTCGACGGCCAACTCTACTATGGCTACACCTTC. Translation: CASSLDGQLYYGYTF.

This clonotype was recorded only once. The genes are TRBV12-3 or TRBV12-4 and TRBJ1-5, with 7 bases identical to TRBD1. Trimming cost V 7 bases and J 0 bases; bases outside gene matches: 12. The CDR3 is 17 residues long. CDR3 DNA: TGTGCCAGCATCAGAGGGACAGAATTATATAGCAATCAGCCCCAGCATTTT. It yields the protein CASIRGTELYSNQPQHF.

This clonotype was detected many times. The J gene is TRBJ2-3, the V gene TRBV10-3; 9 bases map to TRBD1. The trim removed 7 bases at V and 2 bases at J, leaving 7 bases unmatched. This CDR3 is 15 amino acids long. The germline V gene has CDR1 ENHRY and CDR2 SYGVKD. The CDR3 nucleotides read TGTGCCATCACCGCCGGACAGGGGAACACAGATACGCAGTATTTT. Amino acids: CAITAGQGNTDTQYF.

In its sample, this clonotype was seen a few times. The rearrangement joins TRBV20-1 to TRBJ2-3, with 12 bases identical to TRBD2. This CDR3 region has 16 residues. After removal of 5 bases from V and 7 bases from J, the junction contained 13 bases not matched to a gene. Per germline, CDR1 DFQATT and CDR2 SNEGSKA (reference sequence). The CDR3 DNA sequence: TGCAGTGCTCCACCTGGACTAGCGGGGAAAACGCATACGCAGTATTTT. Protein product: CSAPPGLAGKTHTQYF.

The J gene is TRBJ2-1, the V gene TRBV5-1; 10 bases line up with TRBD2. V gave up 8 bases and J gave up 7 bases; unmatched junction bases: 9. Germline CDR1 reads SGHRS; CDR2 reads YFSETQ. The CDR3 is 14 residues long. The chain's CDR3 is CASNLAGVVNEQFF. The CDR3 DNA reads TGCGCCAGTAATCTAGCGGGGGTGGTGAATGAGCAGTTCTTC.

Note on this clonotype: It may be a read error: a sequence one base away is much more abundant. The genes are TRBV20-1 and TRBJ1-5, with D perhaps matching TRBD1 (6 bases). The CDR3 contains 14 residues. Trimming cost V 3 bases and J 7 bases, with 16 bases left between them. The germline CDR1 and CDR2 sequences are DFQATT and SNEGSKA (reference sequence). CDR3 coding DNA: TGCAGTGCTAGTGAGGACAGCCCGAGACAGCCCCAGCATTTT. It codes for CSASEDSPRQPQHF.